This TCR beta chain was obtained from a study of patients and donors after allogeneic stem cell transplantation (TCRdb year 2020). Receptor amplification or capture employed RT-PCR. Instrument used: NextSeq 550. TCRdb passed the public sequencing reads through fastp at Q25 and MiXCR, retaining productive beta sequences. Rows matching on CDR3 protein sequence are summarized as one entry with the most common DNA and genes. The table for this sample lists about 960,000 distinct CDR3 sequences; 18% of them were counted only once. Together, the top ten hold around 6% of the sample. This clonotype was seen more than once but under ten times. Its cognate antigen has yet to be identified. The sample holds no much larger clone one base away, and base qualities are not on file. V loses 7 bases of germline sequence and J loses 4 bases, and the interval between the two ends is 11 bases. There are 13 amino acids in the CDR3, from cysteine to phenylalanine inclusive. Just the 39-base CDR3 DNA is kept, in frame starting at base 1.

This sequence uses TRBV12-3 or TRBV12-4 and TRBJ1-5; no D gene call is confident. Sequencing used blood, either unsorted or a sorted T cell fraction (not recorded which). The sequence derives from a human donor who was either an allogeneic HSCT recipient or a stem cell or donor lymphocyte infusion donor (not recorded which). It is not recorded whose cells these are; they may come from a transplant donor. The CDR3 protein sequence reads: CASTPRGNQPQHF. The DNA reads TGTGCCAGCACCCCCCGAGGGAATCAGCCCCAGCATTTT.